These T cell receptor beta chains were read from a single sample in a study of cytomegalovirus exposure and HLA in healthy donors. Sequencing was performed with immunoSEQ multiplex PCR; in TCRdb, only in-frame clones are kept and a portion is missing. The repertoire consists of about 60,000 clones, with 85% to 95% occurring once and the leading ten covering roughly 7.3%. Sequenced material: PBMCs. These receptors originate from a young woman in good health and CMV-seropositive. Each CDR3 is given with its conserved first and last residue. A D gene is named only where the DNA matches it firmly. For some rows the clone size is stated as once, few or many, or as a class when expanded; others skip it.

J: TRBJ1-6; size: NA; D: NA; V: TRBV7-9; CDR3: CASTPGLGGVASYNSPLHF; DNA: TGTGCCAGCACTCCGGGGTTGGGCGGGGTAGCATCCTATAATTCACCCCTCCACTTT
J: TRBJ1-6; size: NA; D: NA; V: TRBV7-2; CDR3: CASGHRVRSPLHF; DNA: TGTGCCAGCGGGCACAGGGTTAGGTCACCCCTCCACTTT
J: TRBJ2-3; size: NA; D: NA; V: TRBV7-2; CDR3: CASSPAGVDTQYF; DNA: TGTGCCAGCAGCCCTGCAGGGGTAGATACGCAGTATTTT
J: TRBJ1-2; size: NA; D: NA; V: TRBV14; CDR3: CASSDRLGDYGYTF; DNA: TGTGCCAGCAGCGACCGCCTGGGAGACTATGGCTACACCTTC
J: TRBJ2-5; size: NA; D: TRBD1; V: TRBV7-2; CDR3: CASSLGTGQQETQYF; DNA: TGTGCCAGCAGCTTAGGAACGGGACAGCAAGAGACCCAGTACTTC
J: TRBJ2-3; size: NA; D: NA; V: TRBV9; CDR3: CASSGQSSDTQYF; DNA: TGTGCCAGCAGCGGACAGTCTTCAGATACGCAGTATTTT
J: TRBJ2-7; size: NA; D: TRBD1; V: TRBV7-9; CDR3: CASSTRTGAYEQYF; DNA: TGTGCCAGCAGCACCCGGACAGGAGCCTACGAGCAGTACTTC
J: TRBJ1-2; size: NA; D: TRBD1; V: TRBV19; CDR3: CASSIARGQGNYGYTF; DNA: TGTGCCAGTAGTATAGCTCGGGGACAGGGAAACTATGGCTACACCTTC
J: TRBJ2-7; size: NA; D: TRBD2; V: TRBV7-9; CDR3: CASSLAVAGSPYEQYF; DNA: TGTGCCAGCAGCTTAGCGGTAGCGGGAAGCCCCTACGAGCAGTACTTC
J: TRBJ1-2; size: NA; D: NA; V: TRBV6-1; CDR3: CASRSGGSGYTF; DNA: TGTGCCAGCAGGTCAGGTGGCTCTGGCTACACCTTC
J: TRBJ1-1; size: NA; D: NA; V: TRBV19; CDR3: CASRGLGQPNTEAFF; DNA: TGTGCCAGTAGGGGGCTCGGACAGCCGAACACTGAAGCTTTCTTT
J: TRBJ2-7; size: NA; D: TRBD2; V: TRBV7-2; CDR3: CASSVTSGGQYEQYF; DNA: TGTGCCAGCAGCGTAACTAGCGGGGGGCAATACGAGCAGTACTTC
J: TRBJ2-7; size: NA; D: NA; V: TRBV28; CDR3: CASSLSHLSWTSTYEQYF; DNA: TGTGCCAGCAGTTTATCTCACTTGTCCTGGACTTCTACCTACGAGCAGTACTTC
J: TRBJ1-5; size: NA; D: TRBD1; V: TRBV5-8; CDR3: CASSLRGQGRRSNQPQHF; DNA: TGTGCCAGCAGCTTGAGGGGACAGGGGCGTCGGAGCAATCAGCCCCAGCATTTT
J: TRBJ1-3; size: NA; D: NA; V: TRBV6-5; CDR3: CASRGGEPSGNTIYF; DNA: TGTGCCAGCAGGGGGGGGGAACCCTCTGGAAACACCATATATTTT
J: TRBJ1-1; size: NA; D: NA; V: TRBV7-9; CDR3: CASSSGGTEAFF; DNA: TGTGCCAGCAGCTCCGGGGGGACTGAAGCTTTCTTT
J: TRBJ2-5; size: NA; D: TRBD1; V: TRBV6-4; CDR3: CASRGQGAIEETQYF; DNA: TGTGCCAGCAGAGGACAGGGGGCGATTGAAGAGACCCAGTACTTC
J: TRBJ1-1; size: NA; D: NA; V: TRBV7-3; CDR3: CASSATVNTEAFF; DNA: TGTGCCAGCAGCGCGACAGTGAACACTGAAGCTTTCTTT
J: TRBJ1-2; size: NA; D: NA; V: TRBV28; CDR3: CASSFVRPRSYGYTF; DNA: TGTGCCAGCAGTTTCGTACGGCCGAGGAGCTATGGCTACACCTTC
J: TRBJ2-7; size: NA; D: NA; V: TRBV7-2; CDR3: CASSLKVRYEQYF; DNA: TGTGCCAGCAGCCTTAAAGTGCGCTACGAGCAGTACTTC
J: TRBJ2-7; size: NA; D: NA; V: TRBV27; CDR3: CASSPNEQYF; DNA: TGTGCCAGCAGCCCTAACGAGCAGTACTTC
J: TRBJ2-1; size: once; D: NA; V: TRBV4-2; CDR3: CASSLYNEQFF; DNA: TGTGCCAGCAGCTTATACAATGAGCAGTTCTTC
J: TRBJ2-1; size: NA; D: TRBD2; V: TRBV5-4; CDR3: CASSFPGGPDEQFF; DNA: TGTGCCAGCAGCTTCCCGGGGGGGCCCGATGAGCAGTTCTTC
J: TRBJ2-2; size: NA; D: NA; V: TRBV27; CDR3: CASSLTTPNWGELFF; DNA: TGTGCCAGCAGTTTAACGACTCCCAATTGGGGGGAGCTGTTTTTT
J: TRBJ2-2; size: NA; D: NA; V: TRBV5-6; CDR3: CASSLAGITGELFF; DNA: TGTGCCAGCAGCTTGGCCGGGATCACCGGGGAGCTGTTTTTT
J: TRBJ1-5; size: NA; D: NA; V: TRBV27; CDR3: CASSRGQGNQPQHF; DNA: TGTGCCAGCAGTAGGGGACAAGGCAATCAGCCCCAGCATTTT
J: TRBJ1-1; size: NA; D: TRBD1; V: TRBV7-9; CDR3: CASSTGQAGPSTEAFF; DNA: TGTGCCAGCAGCACGGGACAGGCGGGGCCGAGCACTGAAGCTTTCTTT
J: TRBJ2-3; size: once; D: NA; V: TRBV6-5; CDR3: CASSYSIDFLADTQYF; DNA: TGTGCCAGCAGTTACTCTATCGACTTCTTGGCAGATACGCAGTATTTT
J: TRBJ2-7; size: NA; D: NA; V: TRBV27; CDR3: CASSSLGSRSSYEQYF; DNA: TGTGCCAGCAGTTCCCTAGGATCACGGAGCTCCTACGAGCAGTACTTC
J: TRBJ2-2; size: once; D: NA; V: TRBV18; CDR3: CASSPWTTSWGELFF; DNA: TGTGCCAGCTCACCATGGACAACCTCGTGGGGGGAGCTGTTTTTT
J: TRBJ1-5; size: NA; D: TRBD1; V: TRBV2; CDR3: CASQTGNGQPQHF; DNA: TGTGCCAGCCAGACAGGGAACGGTCAGCCCCAGCATTTT
J: TRBJ2-2; size: NA; D: TRBD2; V: TRBV6-5; CDR3: CASSYSRGAGELFF; DNA: TGTGCCAGCAGTTACTCACGGGGGGCCGGGGAGCTGTTTTTT
J: TRBJ1-5; size: NA; D: NA; V: TRBV19; CDR3: CATAGALGNQPQHF; DNA: TGTGCCACAGCGGGGGCGTTGGGCAATCAGCCCCAGCATTTT
J: TRBJ1-2; size: NA; D: TRBD1; V: TRBV5-1; CDR3: CASSYDGQDYGYTF; DNA: TGCGCCAGCAGCTATGACGGACAGGACTATGGCTACACCTTC
J: TRBJ1-2; size: once; D: TRBD1; V: TRBV6-7; CDR3: CASSLRTGTQDPYGYTF; DNA: TGTGCCAGCAGTCTGAGGACAGGGACCCAGGACCCCTATGGCTACACCTTC
J: TRBJ1-2; size: NA; D: NA; V: TRBV6-1; CDR3: CASSLDSRGGYTF; DNA: TGTGCCAGCAGTCTGGACAGCCGAGGGGGCTACACCTTC
J: TRBJ2-7; size: NA; D: TRBD2; V: TRBV19; CDR3: CASSIGGGTGYEQYF; DNA: TGTGCCAGTAGTATCGGGGGGGGAACCGGATACGAGCAGTACTTC
J: TRBJ2-2; size: once; D: NA; V: TRBV9; CDR3: CASSPMGASPITGELFF; DNA: TGTGCCAGCAGCCCCATGGGGGCTAGCCCTATCACCGGGGAGCTGTTTTTT
J: TRBJ1-5; size: NA; D: NA; V: TRBV28; CDR3: CASSPAGVGNQPQHF; DNA: TGTGCCAGCAGTCCAGCGGGGGTGGGCAATCAGCCCCAGCATTTT
J: TRBJ1-4; size: NA; D: TRBD1; V: TRBV15; CDR3: CATRPGQGNEKLFF; DNA: TGTGCCACCAGGCCGGGACAGGGCAATGAAAAACTGTTTTTT
J: TRBJ2-1; size: NA; D: NA; V: TRBV11-2; CDR3: CASSLEAGKYNEQFF; DNA: TGTGCCAGCAGCTTAGAGGCAGGGAAGTACAATGAGCAGTTCTTC
J: TRBJ1-3; size: NA; D: TRBD1; V: TRBV27; CDR3: CASRLGQGAGNTIYF; DNA: TGTGCCAGCAGATTGGGACAGGGCGCTGGAAACACCATATATTTT
J: TRBJ2-7; size: NA; D: TRBD2; V: TRBV14; CDR3: CASTRPRGVSYEQYF; DNA: TGTGCCAGCACCCGCCCGCGGGGGGTCTCCTACGAGCAGTACTTC
J: TRBJ2-5; size: NA; D: TRBD1; V: TRBV5-6; CDR3: CASSLNRGPHWYQETQYF; DNA: TGTGCCAGCAGCCTGAACAGGGGACCCCATTGGTACCAAGAGACCCAGTACTTC